The 21 T cell receptor beta chains below were found in one sample sequenced in a study of blood T cell repertoires in COVID-19. The assay was immunoSEQ multiplex PCR, and TCRdb's table has in-frame clones only and misses some. This sample has around 150,000 clones; around four fifths occur once, and the top ten carry about 3%. Sequenced sample: peripheral blood. The receptors shown here come from a man in his 70s with acute or convalescent COVID-19.

The rearrangement links TRBV7-2 to TRBJ2-3; 8 nucleotides match TRBD2. V was pared by 5 bases and J by 2 bases, with 6 bases of the junction left unmatched. The CDR3 is 15 residues long. Germline CDR1 reads SGHTA; CDR2 reads FQGNSA. The CDR3 protein is CASSGSGRFTDTQYF. DNA of the CDR3: TGTGCCAGCAGCGGCAGCGGGAGATTCACAGATACGCAGTATTTT.

The genes are TRBV7-8 and TRBJ2-7, with D tentatively TRBD2 (5 bases). The CDR3 extends over 15 amino acids. CDR1 and CDR2 (germline): SGHVS, FQNEAQ. The V end was cut by 5 bases, the J end by 0 bases, with 14 bases between. CDR3 bases: TGTGCCAGCAGCCATAGGAGTGAGGGCTCCTACGAGCAGTACTTC. This codes for CASSHRSEGSYEQYF.

The rearrangement links TRBV19 to TRBJ2-6; 7 nucleotides match TRBD1. Germline V CDR1 and CDR2: LNHDA, SQIVND (reference sequence). V lost 3 bases, J lost 2 bases, and 4 bases stayed unmatched. The CDR3 runs to 16 residues. The CDR3 loop reads CASSIRTGAGANVLTF. CDR3 in DNA: TGTGCCAGTAGTATCAGAACAGGGGCTGGGGCCAACGTCCTGACTTTC.

CDR3 protein: CATARREGQPQHF. CDR3 sequence (DNA): TGTGCCACCGCTCGACGGGAAGGGCAGCCCCAGCATTTT. The chain carries TRBV24-1 and TRBJ1-5, with D unclear. V was shortened by 9 bases and J by 7 bases, with 15 bases between the two germline ends. This CDR3 is 13 amino acids long. The V gene's germline CDR1 is KGHDR and CDR2 SFDVKD.

The chain has TRBV5-1 and TRBJ1-1; no clear D. The germline V gene encodes CDR1 SGHRS and CDR2 YFSETQ. CDR3 length: 15 residues. The germline V and J ends were trimmed by 1 base and 2 bases, with 12 bases remaining between them. This CDR3 reads CASSLLVDTNTEAFF. Here the CDR3 DNA reads TGCGCCAGCAGCTTGTTAGTCGACACTAACACTGAAGCTTTCTTT.

This clone was seen more than once but under ten times. The rearrangement joins TRBV10-3 to TRBJ1-5; 7 bases map to TRBD1. The CDR3 sequence is 14 residues long. In germline, CDR1 is ENHRY, CDR2 SYGVKD. The ends lost 2 bases at V and 7 bases at J; junction bases unmatched: 5. CDR3 residues: CAISEPGGDQPQHF. The DNA for the CDR3 is TGTGCCATCAGTGAGCCAGGGGGTGACCAGCCCCAGCATTTT.

As to this clone: An end of the junction does not agree with germline; a read error may underlie this. The chain links TRBV2 to TRBJ2-5; 12 bases fit TRBD1. The CDR3 is 13 residues long. Germline V gene sequence: CDR1 SNHLY, CDR2 FYNNEI. In DNA, the CDR3 is TGTGCCAGCAGTCCCCCAACCCGGGACAGGGGGCACTTC. Protein: CASSPPTRDRGHF.

This chain joins TRBV18 and TRBJ1-1, with 7 bases fitting TRBD1. The CDR3 has 16 residues. The germline V gene encodes CDR1 KGHSH and CDR2 LQKENI. Trimming removed 1 base from V and 1 base from J; junction bases left unmatched: 6. As DNA, the CDR3 is TGTGCCAGCTCACCACGATCTAGACAGGGGAACACTGAAGCTTTCTTT. This codes for CASSPRSRQGNTEAFF.

The chain has TRBV5-5 and TRBJ1-2, with 10 bases that match TRBD1. The CDR3 is 14 amino acids. In germline, CDR1 is SGHKS, CDR2 YYEKEE (reference sequence). The V segment lost 4 bases and the J segment 3 bases; nucleotides outside the gene matches: 3. The CDR3 is CASSNGQGDYGYTF. CDR3 DNA: TGTGCCAGCAGCAACGGACAGGGGGACTATGGCTACACCTTC.

This clone was detected a few times. At one boundary the junction diverges from the germline segment, which might be a read error. The CDR3 sequence is CAASGTNTGELFF. CDR3 sequence (DNA): TGTGCCGCCAGCGGCACGAACACCGGGGAGCTGTTTTTT. The chain recombines TRBV15 with TRBJ2-2; D may be TRBD2 (5 bases). Looked up from germline, CDR1 is LNHNV and CDR2 is YYDKDF (reference sequence). CDR3 length: 13 amino acids.

This clone showed up just a few times. The chain employs TRBV6-6 and TRBJ1-3; D ambiguous. Germline-derived CDR1 and CDR2 are MNHNY and SVGAGI (reference sequence). Trimming took off 2 bases at V and 0 bases at J, with 8 bases between the two ends. The CDR3 contains 15 residues. CDR3 nucleotides: TGTGCCAGCAGTTACGCTACCCTCTCTGGAAACACCATATATTTT. Translating gives CASSYATLSGNTIYF.

The chain uses TRBV27 and TRBJ2-7; tentatively, D is TRBD1 (6 bases). This CDR3 is 13 amino acids long. The germline V gene has CDR1 MNHEY and CDR2 SMNVEV (reference sequence). V gave up 5 bases and J gave up 3 bases, with 11 bases separating them. CDR3 bases: TGTGCCAGCAGTCGCCAACAGGGCTACGAGCAGTACTTC. This gives the protein CASSRQQGYEQYF.

This chain uses TRBV7-6 with TRBJ1-3; the D is unclear. The V and J ends lost 6 bases and 0 bases respectively, with 9 bases between them. Germline V gene lookup returns CDR1 SGHVS and CDR2 FNYEAQ. The CDR3 runs 14 residues. Here the CDR3 reads CASRQDISGNTIYF. The CDR3 nucleotides read TGTGCCAGCAGACAAGACATCTCTGGAAACACCATATATTTT.

The rearrangement uses TRBV28 and TRBJ2-7, with TRBD1 matching 7 bases. CDR3 length equals 18 residues. The germline V gene encodes CDR1 MDHEN and CDR2 SYDVKM. V was clipped by 3 bases and J by 3 bases; unmatched bases: 17. DNA for the CDR3: TGTGCCAGCAGTTTTGACCCGGGACAGCCCCGTAAAATCTACGAGCAGTACTTC. Translated, it gives CASSFDPGQPRKIYEQYF.

This rearrangement joins TRBV24-1 to TRBJ2-3, with D possibly matching TRBD2 (6 bases). The V and J ends lost 6 bases and 2 bases respectively, with 14 bases between them. CDR1 KGHDR and CDR2 SFDVKD come from the germline V gene. The length of the CDR3 is 15 residues. CDR3 amino acids: CATSLGGSPTDTQYF. DNA for the CDR3: TGTGCCACCAGTCTGGGGGGAAGTCCCACAGATACGCAGTATTTT.

This chain links TRBV30 with TRBJ1-1, with D tentatively TRBD1 (5 bases). The CDR3 consists of 13 residues. Germline CDR1 GTSNPN, CDR2 SVGIG (reference sequence). V was trimmed by 2 bases and J by 1 base, leaving 8 bases between them. CDR3 DNA sequence: TGTGCCTGGAGTAAGGGGCCGAACACTGAAGCTTTCTTT. Protein product: CAWSKGPNTEAFF.

The gene calls are TRBV7-2 and TRBJ2-2; the D gene is possibly TRBD2 (5 bases). The CDR3 has 17 residues. Germline CDR1 is SGHTA and CDR2 is FQGNSA. The V end was cut by 4 bases, the J end by 2 bases, with 17 bases between. The CDR3 sequence: CASSYPGKALNTGELFF. Here the CDR3 DNA reads TGTGCCAGCAGCTACCCCGGGAAGGCCCTTAACACCGGGGAGCTGTTTTTT.

This sequence joins TRBV19 and TRBJ1-5; TRBD1 aligns across 10 bases. After removal of 8 bases from V and 7 bases from J, the junction contained 11 bases not matched to a gene. CDR1 LNHDA and CDR2 SQIVND come from the germline V gene (reference sequence). The CDR3 consists of 15 residues. CDR3 bases: TGTGCCAGTGGCCGGGACAGGGGAAAGGTGCAGCCCCAGCATTTT. Its translation is CASGRDRGKVQPQHF.

The chain recombines TRBV12-3 or TRBV12-4 with TRBJ1-4; D possibly corresponds to TRBD1 (5 bases). The CDR3 length is 13 residues. Trimming left V 7 bases short and J 3 bases short, with 9 bases between. The CDR3 DNA reads TGTGCCAGCACCCCAGGGCCTAATGAAAAACTGTTTTTT. This codes for CASTPGPNEKLFF.

The chain employs TRBV19 and TRBJ1-5; the D is unclear. The V end lost 2 bases, the J end lost 4 bases, and 15 bases lay between the germline ends. Germline V lookup: CDR1 LNHDA, CDR2 SQIVND (reference sequence). The CDR3 length is 16 residues. CDR3 protein: CASSILGGMGNQPQHF. The CDR3 DNA follows: TGTGCCAGTAGTATATTAGGCGGGATGGGGAATCAGCCCCAGCATTTT. The complete variable domain, with remaining parts taken from reference TRBV19 and TRBJ1-5, reads DGGITQSPKYLFRKEGQNVTLSCEQNLNHDAMYWYRQDPGQGLRLIYYSQIVNDFQKGDIAEGYSVSREKKESFPLTVTSAQKNPTAFYLCASSILGGMGNQPQHFGDGTRLSIL.

This chain uses TRBV7-2 with TRBJ2-3; 10 bases are shared with TRBD2. CDR3 length equals 18 residues. After removal of 0 bases from V and 6 bases from J, the junction contained 12 bases not matched to a gene. The germline CDR1 and CDR2 sequences are SGHTA and FQGNSA. The CDR3 region has the DNA TGTGCCAGCAGCTTAGCGCGTGTAGCGGGGGGATCCATTGATACGCAGTATTTT. Protein: CASSLARVAGGSIDTQYF.